Listed below are T cell receptor beta chains from one sample, sequenced in a study of blood T cell repertoires in COVID-19. This table comes from immunoSEQ multiplex PCR, and its TCRdb copy is limited to in-frame clones, with some not included. The sample records approximately 150,000 clones, approximately 84% being singletons. Sequenced input: PBMCs or T cells enriched from blood (not recorded which). These receptors came from a woman aged 45 to 65 with acute COVID-19. CDR3s include the opening cysteine and the closing phenylalanine or tryptophan. A D gene is named only where the DNA matches it firmly. Size values are once, few and many counts, or a class for expanded clones, and some rows have none.

v_call,j_call,clone_size,d_call,cdr3_nt,cdr3_aa
TRBV19,TRBJ2-7,.,.,TGTGCCAGTAGTATAGCACTAGCAGACGAGCAGTACTTC,CASSIALADEQYF
TRBV7-3,TRBJ2-7,medium-sized,.,TGTGCCAGCAGCCTCCAAGCTTACCCTGACGAGCAGTACTTC,CASSLQAYPDEQYF
TRBV6-5,TRBJ1-2,.,TRBD1,TGTGCCAGCAGTTACCCCCGGACAGGGGGAGGTGGCTACACCTTC,CASSYPRTGGGGYTF
TRBV3-1/TRBV3-2,TRBJ2-3,.,.,TGTGCCAGCAGCCAGGGGGCCAGAGCGGATACGCAGTATTTT,CASSQGARADTQYF
TRBV11-2,TRBJ1-4,few,.,TGTGCCAGCAGCATCGGACTGGTCGAAAAACTGTTTTTT,CASSIGLVEKLFF
TRBV19,TRBJ2-6,.,.,TGTGCCAGCTCGGCGGACTTTGGGGCCAACGTCCTGACTTTC,CASSADFGANVLTF
TRBV29-1,TRBJ2-7,.,TRBD2,TGCAGCGTCCGCCCAGAGGGAGGGCCGTCCTACGAGCAGTACTTC,CSVRPEGGPSYEQYF
TRBV21-1,TRBJ2-3,.,.,TGTGCCAGCAGCAAGTCGCATAGGAGACAGGGGTTGACTAGCACAGATACGCAGTATTTT,CASSKSHRRQGLTSTDTQYF
TRBV11-3,TRBJ1-1,.,.,TGTGCCAGCAGCTACCAGCGTAGGGCTTTCTTT,CASSYQRRAFF
TRBV3-1/TRBV3-2,TRBJ1-6,.,.,TGTGCCAGCAGCCGGGACATTTCACCCCTCCACTTT,CASSRDISPLHF